Sequencing of this T cell receptor (beta chain) was carried out in a study of CD8 T cells in Susac syndrome. Study at large: Active disease was present in five or six of the sequenced Susac syndrome patients, whereas roughly eight of them were in remission. Patients with Susac syndrome, at blood draw, were therapy-naive, on corticosteroids, or on intravenous immunoglobulin alone.

RNA was extracted with the RNeasy kit, and a quantity of about 0.45 to 1 ug was reverse transcribed using random hexamers. A single record per CDR3 protein comes from TCRdb applying MiXCR to the immunoSEQ multiplex PCR reads. Here the sample spans approximately 77,000 distinct CDR3 sequences, 85% to 95% being singletons. The patients with Susac syndrome satisfied recently defined diagnostic criteria for either definite or probable disease. The specimen was CD4+ T cells from PBMCs. The origin of this receptor is a human donor with Susac syndrome.

The DNA of the CDR3 is TGTGCCAGCAGTAAAAGGAGCACAGATACGCAGTATTTT. Its translation: CASSKRSTDTQYF. This sequence joins TRBV2 and TRBJ2-3; D gene uncertain. Germline V gives CDR1 SNHLY, CDR2 FYNNEI. V was trimmed by 5 bases and J by 0 bases, leaving 6 bases between them. The CDR3 is 13 amino acids.